This entry describes one T cell receptor (beta chain). Its antigen is not known. The data are from a study of blood T cells in healthy people across ages. Regarding the study as a whole: Across the age range, TCR beta diversity per million T cells fell in a roughly linear way. Among long-lived donors, naive CD4+ cells were more numerous and diversity higher than in aged donors. The authors considered diversity estimates from one million T cells to be underestimates.

Between the trimmed V and J ends, which lost 2 bases and 0 bases, there was a span of 11 bases. CDR1 MDHEN and CDR2 SYDVKM come from the germline V gene. There are 17 residues in the CDR3. A sample-barcoded 5' primer and a J-beta primer mix were used in a second PCR of about 7 to 12 cycles. TCRdb analysed the 5' RACE reads with MiXCR anew, one entry per CDR3 protein. The sample lists 1.5 million to 2 million distinct CDR3 sequences, about 30% occurring once. J is TRBJ2-6 and V is TRBV28; D unclear. The sample comprised blood. This clonotype was sampled from a woman in her twenties or thirties in good health. This CDR3 is CASSLAPRYSGANVLTF. In DNA form, the CDR3 reads TGTGCCAGCAGTTTAGCCCCACGCTACTCTGGGGCCAACGTCCTGACTTTC.